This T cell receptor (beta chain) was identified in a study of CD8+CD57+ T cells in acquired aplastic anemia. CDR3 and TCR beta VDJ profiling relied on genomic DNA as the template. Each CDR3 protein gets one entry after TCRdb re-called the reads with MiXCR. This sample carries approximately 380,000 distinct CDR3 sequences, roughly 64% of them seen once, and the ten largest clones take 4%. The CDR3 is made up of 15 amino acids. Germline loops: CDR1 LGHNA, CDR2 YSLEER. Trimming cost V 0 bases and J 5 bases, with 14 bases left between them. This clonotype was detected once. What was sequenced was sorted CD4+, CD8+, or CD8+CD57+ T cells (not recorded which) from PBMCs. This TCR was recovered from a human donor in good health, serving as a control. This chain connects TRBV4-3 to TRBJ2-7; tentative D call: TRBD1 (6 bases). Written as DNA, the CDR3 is TGCGCCAGCAGCCAAGATTCGCAGGGGAAGGACGAGCAGTACTTC. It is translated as CASSQDSQGKDEQYF.